This entry lists 2 T cell receptor beta chains sequenced from one sample in a study of blood T cell repertoires in COVID-19. Data came from immunoSEQ multiplex PCR; TCRdb stores just in-frame clones and leaves some out. The sample consists of 200,000 or so clones, about 88% of them appearing once. Sequenced: peripheral blood. Every receptor here comes from a man between 65 and 85 years old with active or convalescent COVID-19.

The chain joins TRBV11-2 to TRBJ2-5; D gene uncertain. This CDR3 spans 14 amino acids. The V and J ends lost 1 base and 5 bases respectively, with 11 bases between them. Per the germline V gene, CDR1 is SGHAT and CDR2 is FQNNGV. The CDR3 DNA is TGTGCCAGCAGCTTAGGACTCAAGGTTGAGACCCAGTACTTC. Its translation is CASSLGLKVETQYF.

This chain links TRBV27 with TRBJ2-2; 11 nucleotides match TRBD1. The CDR3 is 14 residues long. CDR1 is MNHEY, CDR2 SMNVEV, per germline (reference sequence). Trimming at V came to 5 bases and at J to 8 bases, leaving 4 bases not matched to a gene. The CDR3 sequence: CASSLDRGRGELFF. CDR3 nucleotide sequence: TGTGCCAGCAGTCTGGACAGGGGGCGGGGGGAGCTGTTTTTT.